One sample yielded the 20 T cell receptor beta chains listed below, sequenced in a study of spatial heterogeneity in lung cancer. As to time point: blood at routine non-recurrence follow-up after resection. TCRs were sequenced from unsorted whole RNA of tumor, nontumor lung or PBMC. TCRdb analysed the 5' RACE reads with MiXCR anew, one entry per CDR3 protein. The table includes under 150,000 distinct CDR3 sequences, more than 10% detected once. This specimen was PBMCs, taken at follow-up. The receptors here all came from a male donor with early-stage non-small cell lung cancer.

This clonotype was counted only a few times. This chain connects TRBV2 to TRBJ1-5, with a tentative D call TRBD1 (5 bases). Germline CDR1 is SNHLY and CDR2 is FYNNEI. V was shortened by 5 bases and J by 3 bases, with 14 bases between the two germline ends. The CDR3 runs to 15 residues. Here the CDR3 reads CASSSPGGANQPQHF. In DNA, the CDR3 is TGTGCCAGCAGTTCGCCTGGGGGAGCCAATCAGCCCCAGCATTTT.

CDR3 amino acids: CASSLTRGWAGELFF. The DNA of the CDR3 is TGTGCCAGCAGCTTGACCAGGGGATGGGCCGGGGAGCTGTTTTTT. This chain connects TRBV5-4 to TRBJ2-2; D may be TRBD1 (6 bases). With 1 base removed from V and 6 bases from J, the gap between germline ends came to 13 bases. Germline CDR1 reads SGHNT; CDR2 reads YYREEE (reference sequence). This CDR3 is built from 15 residues.

This clonotype was counted a single time. This chain connects TRBV6-2 or TRBV6-3 to TRBJ1-6, with D possibly being TRBD1 (6 bases). The CDR3 covers 18 residues. Germline values: CDR1 MNHEY, CDR2 SVGEGT. V was cut by 6 bases and J by 4 bases, with 22 bases left in between. The CDR3 here is CASSHPDPGASYNSPLHF. DNA for the CDR3: TGTGCCAGCAGCCACCCGGACCCAGGGGCGTCTTATAATTCACCCCTCCACTTT.

V gene TRBV7-2 combines with J gene TRBJ1-4, with D hard to call. V dropped 1 base and J dropped 3 bases, with 9 bases sitting between them. The germline CDR1 and CDR2 sequences are SGHTA and FQGNSA. This CDR3 is built from 15 residues. CDR3 sequence (DNA): TGTGCCAGCAGCTTAGATAGCTTTCCTAATGAAAAACTGTTTTTT. It specifies CASSLDSFPNEKLFF.

This clonotype was counted a single time. V is TRBV5-1 and J is TRBJ2-2; 8 bases are a match to TRBD1. Germline V lookup: CDR1 SGHRS, CDR2 YFSETQ. The CDR3 runs to 16 residues. The ends lost 5 bases at V and 3 bases at J; junction bases unmatched: 9. The DNA of the CDR3 is TGCGCCAGCAGGTCCTCAGGGGGCGCGGACACCGGGGAGCTGTTTTTT. It specifies CASRSSGGADTGELFF.

This clonotype was seen a few times. The V call is TRBV9, the J call TRBJ1-6; TRBD1 aligns across 9 bases. This CDR3 region has 14 residues. Per the germline V gene, CDR1 is SGDLS and CDR2 is YYNGEE. V shed 4 bases, J shed 8 bases, and the junction held 4 bases outside the gene matches. CDR3 protein: CASSMTGGHSPLHF. In nucleotides, the CDR3 is TGTGCCAGCAGCATGACAGGGGGGCATTCACCCCTCCACTTT.

With respect to this clonotype: A much larger clone is a single base away; this may be a read error. The chain is built from TRBV10-3 and TRBJ2-7; D is possibly TRBD2 (6 bases). Germline V lookup: CDR1 ENHRY, CDR2 SYGVKD. CDR3 length: 11 residues. As DNA, the CDR3 is TGTGCCATCGGGGACTCCTACAAGCAGTACTTC. As protein: CAIGDSYKQYF.

This clonotype was counted only a few times. The chain joins TRBV4-2 to TRBJ2-2, with 8 positions matching TRBD1. The CDR3 is made up of 17 amino acids. Trimming cost V 0 bases and J 6 bases; bases outside gene matches: 9. CDR1 and CDR2 from the germline V gene are LGHNA and YNFKEQ. CDR3 DNA sequence: TGTGCCAGCAGCCAAGAGGATGGCAGGGGGCGAGCCGGGGAGCTGTTTTTT. Its protein product is CASSQEDGRGRAGELFF.

This clonotype came up many times. The chain combines TRBV7-9 with TRBJ2-5, with TRBD2 as a possible D gene (7 bases). The ends were cut back, 3 bases at V and 1 base at J, with 12 bases in the middle. Germline V gene lookup returns CDR1 SEHNR and CDR2 FQNEAQ (reference sequence). The CDR3 consists of 15 residues. The CDR3 loop is CASSFSRGPQETQYF. CDR3 nucleotides: TGTGCCAGCAGCTTTTCGCGGGGGCCCCAAGAGACCCAGTACTTC.

Ten or more counts support this clonotype. The V call is TRBV5-1, the J call TRBJ2-5, with 11 bases that match TRBD2. The CDR3 runs 15 residues. From germline, CDR1 is SGHRS and CDR2 YFSETQ. V shed 3 bases, J shed 4 bases, and the junction held 5 bases outside the gene matches. CDR3 amino acids: CASSSSGGPGETQYF. As DNA, the CDR3 is TGCGCCAGCAGCTCTAGCGGGGGGCCGGGAGAGACCCAGTACTTC.

The table lists this clonotype with a few counts. The chain combines TRBV7-9 with TRBJ1-1; 9 bases match TRBD1. The CDR3 extends over 14 amino acids. Germline CDR1 and CDR2: SEHNR and FQNEAQ (reference sequence). J gave up 3 bases and V 5 bases, and 4 bases lay outside the gene matches. The CDR3 coding sequence is TGTGCCAGCAGCCAGGGACAGGGAGACACTGAAGCTTTCTTT. As protein: CASSQGQGDTEAFF.

DNA for the CDR3: TGCGCCAGCAGCTTGCAGGACAACACTGAAGCTTTCTTT. Its translation is CASSLQDNTEAFF. The chain uses TRBV5-1 and TRBJ1-1, with no clear D. In germline, CDR1 is SGHRS, CDR2 YFSETQ. CDR3 length equals 13 residues. Trimming removed 1 base from V and 2 bases from J, with 6 bases in between.

There are many counts of this clonotype. The CDR3 DNA is TGCAGCGTTGAAGAGTCGGACAGCGGGAATGAGCAGTTCTTC. Residues: CSVEESDSGNEQFF. The chain couples TRBV29-1 to TRBJ2-1, with D possibly called TRBD1 or TRBD2 (6 bases each). The germline gives CDR1 SQVTM, CDR2 ANQGSEA. Trimming stripped 0 bases from V and 7 bases from J, with 13 bases between. This CDR3 has 14 residues.

Here the CDR3 reads CASSYGQGRQPQHF. The CDR3 coding sequence is TGTGCCAGCAGTTACGGGCAGGGCCGACAGCCCCAGCATTTT. The J gene is TRBJ1-5, the V gene TRBV6-5, with D perhaps matching TRBD1 (5 bases). The germline CDR1 and CDR2 sequences are MNHEY and SVGAGI. V dropped 2 bases and J dropped 7 bases, with 12 bases sitting between them. The CDR3 sequence is 14 residues long.

This clonotype was counted ten times or more. The CDR3 here is CASSQDRGILPQHF. CDR3 DNA sequence: TGCGCCAGCAGCCAAGATCGCGGGATTCTGCCCCAGCATTTT. This chain joins TRBV4-3 and TRBJ1-5; D unclear. The V and J ends lost 0 bases and 9 bases respectively, with 12 bases between them. The CDR3 is 14 amino acids. Germline V gene sequence: CDR1 LGHNA, CDR2 YSLEER.

This chain joins TRBV11-1 and TRBJ2-3, with 7 bases identical to TRBD2. Germline CDR1 reads SGHAT; CDR2 reads FQDESV (reference sequence). This CDR3 contains 13 residues. Germline trimming cut 5 bases from V and 9 bases from J; bases unmatched to any gene: 8. The CDR3 DNA sequence: TGTGCCAGCAGCCCGAGTGGGCGGGGGACGCAGTATTTT. Translating it yields CASSPSGRGTQYF.

V usage is TRBV18 and J usage is TRBJ1-6; weak D call: TRBD1 (6 bases). The CDR3 length is 16 residues. Germline assignment: CDR1 KGHSH and CDR2 LQKENI. V was clipped by 4 bases and J by 6 bases, with 16 bases between them. CDR3 sequence: CASSLVTGGGNSPLHF. The CDR3, as DNA: TGTGCCAGCTCACTGGTGACAGGTGGGGGTAATTCACCCCTCCACTTT.

This clonotype was counted between two and nine times. The chain recombines TRBV11-3 with TRBJ1-2, with a tentative D call TRBD1 (6 bases). This CDR3 spans 15 amino acids. With 1 base removed from V and 4 bases from J, the gap between germline ends came to 13 bases. Germline values: CDR1 SGHNT, CDR2 YENEEA. DNA for the CDR3: TGTGCCAGCAGCTTAGCCCTGGACAGTACCTATGGCTACACCTTC. Amino acid sequence: CASSLALDSTYGYTF.

This clonotype was counted at least ten times. The chain links TRBV29-1 to TRBJ1-5; the D is unclear. V gave up 2 bases and J gave up 1 base, with 6 bases separating them. Germline CDR1 is SQVTM and CDR2 is ANQGSEA. The CDR3 has 13 residues. The CDR3, as DNA: TGCAGCGTTGAATTACAAAGCAATCAGCCCCAGCATTTT. Translation: CSVELQSNQPQHF.

This clonotype has only a few counts. The chain is built from TRBV10-2 and TRBJ1-1; no firm D call. The CDR3 is 14 residues long. Germline CDR1 WSHSY, CDR2 SAAADI. Trimming left V 8 bases short and J 1 base short, with 14 bases between. This chain's CDR3 is CASGRWTTNTEAFF. The DNA for the CDR3 is TGCGCCAGCGGACGTTGGACTACGAACACTGAAGCTTTCTTT.